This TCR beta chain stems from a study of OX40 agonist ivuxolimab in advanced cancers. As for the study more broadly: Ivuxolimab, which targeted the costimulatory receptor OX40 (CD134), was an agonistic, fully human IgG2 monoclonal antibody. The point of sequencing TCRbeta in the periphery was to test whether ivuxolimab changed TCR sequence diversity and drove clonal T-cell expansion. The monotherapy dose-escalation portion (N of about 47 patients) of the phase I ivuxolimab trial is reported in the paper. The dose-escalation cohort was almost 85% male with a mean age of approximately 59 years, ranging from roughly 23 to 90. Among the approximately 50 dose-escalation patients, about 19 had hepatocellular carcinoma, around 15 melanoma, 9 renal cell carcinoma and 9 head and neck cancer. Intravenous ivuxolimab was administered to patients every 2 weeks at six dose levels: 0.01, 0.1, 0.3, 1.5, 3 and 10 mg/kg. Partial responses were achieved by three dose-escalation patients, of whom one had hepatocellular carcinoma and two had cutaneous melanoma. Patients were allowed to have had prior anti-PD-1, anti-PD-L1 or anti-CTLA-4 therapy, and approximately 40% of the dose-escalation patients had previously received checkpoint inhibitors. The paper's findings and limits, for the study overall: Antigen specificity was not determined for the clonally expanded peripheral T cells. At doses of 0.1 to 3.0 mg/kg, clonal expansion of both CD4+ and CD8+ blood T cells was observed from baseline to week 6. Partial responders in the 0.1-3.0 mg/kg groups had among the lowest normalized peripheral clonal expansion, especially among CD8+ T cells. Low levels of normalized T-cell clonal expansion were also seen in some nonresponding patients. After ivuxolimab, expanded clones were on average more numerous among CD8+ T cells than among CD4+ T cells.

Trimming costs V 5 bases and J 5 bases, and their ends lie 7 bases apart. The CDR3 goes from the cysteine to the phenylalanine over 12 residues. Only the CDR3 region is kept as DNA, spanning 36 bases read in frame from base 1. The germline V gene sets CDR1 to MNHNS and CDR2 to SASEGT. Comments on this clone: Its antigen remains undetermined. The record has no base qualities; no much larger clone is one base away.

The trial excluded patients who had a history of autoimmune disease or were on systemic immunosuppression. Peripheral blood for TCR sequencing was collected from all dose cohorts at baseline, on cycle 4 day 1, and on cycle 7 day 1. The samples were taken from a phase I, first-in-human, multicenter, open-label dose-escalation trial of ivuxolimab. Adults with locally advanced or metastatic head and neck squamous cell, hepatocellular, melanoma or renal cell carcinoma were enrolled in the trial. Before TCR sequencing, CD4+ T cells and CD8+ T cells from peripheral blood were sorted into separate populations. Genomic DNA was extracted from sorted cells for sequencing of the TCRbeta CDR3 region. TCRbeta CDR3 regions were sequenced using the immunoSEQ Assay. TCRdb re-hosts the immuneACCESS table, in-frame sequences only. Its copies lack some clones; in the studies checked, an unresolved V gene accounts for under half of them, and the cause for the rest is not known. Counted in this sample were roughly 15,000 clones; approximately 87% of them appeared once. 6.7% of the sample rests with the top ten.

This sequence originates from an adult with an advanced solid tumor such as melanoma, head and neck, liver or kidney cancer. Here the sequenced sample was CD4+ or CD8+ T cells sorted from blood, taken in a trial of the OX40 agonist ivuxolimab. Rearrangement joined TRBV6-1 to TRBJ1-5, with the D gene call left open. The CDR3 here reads CASSTSDQPQHF. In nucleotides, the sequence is TGTGCCAGCAGTACCTCCGATCAGCCCCAGCATTTT.